This TCR beta chain was found in a study of cytomegalovirus exposure and HLA in healthy donors. The study, taken as a whole, reports: It has been reported that TCR beta sequences accurately predicted the HLA-A and HLA-B alleles of most subjects. Researchers reported in a later analysis that common viral pathogens appeared linked to several top clusters. DRB1 showed the most TCR associations and HLA-C the fewest in a later analysis, as rates varied by HLA locus. A highly shared variant cluster was judged a likely technical artifact.

A remark on this clone: Antigen unknown.

PCR involved 60 Vbeta and 13 Jbeta primers. Measured with immunoSEQ multiplex PCR; TCRdb has only the in-frame clones, and not every one. This table has about 94,000 clones, about three fifths appearing once. The CDR3 has 15 amino acids. V lost 6 bases to trimming and J lost 4 bases; unmatched junction nucleotides: 9. Germline CDR1 is MDHEN and CDR2 is SYDVKM. This chain links TRBV28 with TRBJ2-7; TRBD1 aligns across 10 bases. The source of this sequence is a man aged 25-45 years in good health and CMV-seronegative. Sequenced input: PBMCs. CDR3 DNA: TGTGCCAGCAGCTACCCCCCGGGACAGGGGTACGAGCAGTACTTC. This gives the protein CASSYPPGQGYEQYF.